The 30 T cell receptor beta chains in this list originate from one sample, sequenced in a study of Ad26.COV2.S vaccination and SARS-CoV-2 variants. TCRdb's copy holds only in-frame clones and misses some; the assay was immunoSEQ multiplex PCR. The data hold some 350,000 clones, with approximately 87% observed a single time. Treatment indicated: 15 to 20 received Ad26.COV2.S at low or high dose, single or two shots; several received placebo; per-sample allocation not given. Samples were taken on day 63 after the first vaccine or placebo injection. This material consisted of peripheral blood, taken in a trial of Ad26.COV2.S vaccine versus placebo. The receptors originated from a person between 18 and 60 years old who received the Ad26.COV2.S COVID-19 vaccine or a placebo.

The V and J genes are TRBV11-3 and TRBJ1-1, with 10 positions matching TRBD1. Trimming cost V 5 bases and J 0 bases; bases outside gene matches: 3. The CDR3 loop spans 15 amino acids. Germline loops: CDR1 SGHNT, CDR2 YENEEA. This chain's CDR3 is CASSPGQGMNTEAFF. CDR3 DNA sequence: TGTGCCAGCAGCCCGGGACAGGGGATGAACACTGAAGCTTTCTTT.

The CDR3 region has the DNA TGTGCCAGCAGCTTGAGGACGGGGCAAGAGACCCAGTACTTC. As protein: CASSLRTGQETQYF. The chain has TRBV5-4 and TRBJ2-5, with D perhaps TRBD2 (5 bases). V lost 1 base, J lost 2 bases, and 9 bases lay in between. This CDR3 is 14 amino acids long. Germline lookup yields CDR1 SGHNT and CDR2 YYREEE (reference sequence).

The chain recombines TRBV28 with TRBJ2-1, with D possibly matching TRBD2 (5 bases). CDR1 is MDHEN and CDR2 is SYDVKM in the germline V gene. The CDR3 has 15 amino acids. V shed 6 bases and J shed 7 bases, with 19 bases lying between them. The CDR3 DNA is TGTGCCAGCAGGTTCCCCTACGGGGTTAGGAATGAGCAGTTCTTC. This gives the protein CASRFPYGVRNEQFF.

V and J are TRBV2 and TRBJ2-7; D may correspond to TRBD1 or TRBD2 (7 bases each). The germline V and J ends were trimmed by 3 bases and 4 bases, with 10 bases remaining between them. Germline V gene sequence: CDR1 SNHLY, CDR2 FYNNEI. CDR3 length: 13 residues. The CDR3 loop reads CASSDQGGYEQYF. In DNA form, the CDR3 reads TGTGCCAGCAGTGACCAGGGGGGGTACGAGCAGTACTTC.

The genes are TRBV18 and TRBJ1-3, with 7 bases that match TRBD1. The CDR3 runs 18 residues. Germline V gene sequence: CDR1 KGHSH, CDR2 LQKENI. The V gene end was trimmed by 5 bases and the J gene end by 0 bases; junction bases not matched to a gene: 13. CDR3 sequence: CASSIGQVKLHSGNTIYF. CDR3 sequence (DNA): TGTGCCAGCTCAATCGGACAGGTTAAGCTTCACTCTGGAAACACCATATATTTT.

The chain is built from TRBV15 and TRBJ1-1; D remains unclear. Germline CDR1 and CDR2: LNHNV and YYDKDF (reference sequence). The CDR3 totals 15 residues. Trimming pared 0 bases from V and 0 bases from J, leaving 8 bases between. CDR3 region: CATSRDRTMNTEAFF. The CDR3 bases are TGTGCCACCAGCAGAGACCGAACGATGAACACTGAAGCTTTCTTT.

This clone appeared once. The chain combines TRBV30 with TRBJ1-6; 12 bases map to TRBD1. CDR3 size: 19 residues. V lost 3 bases to trimming and J lost 5 bases; unmatched junction nucleotides: 14. The germline V gene encodes CDR1 GTSNPN and CDR2 SVGIG (reference sequence). CDR3 sequence: CAWRKKPGTGGLHNSPLHF. CDR3 nucleotide sequence: TGTGCCTGGAGAAAAAAGCCCGGGACAGGGGGCTTACATAATTCACCCCTCCACTTT.

This chain connects TRBV7-9 to TRBJ1-5; no definite D call. Trimming pared 5 bases from V and 0 bases from J, leaving 8 bases between. The length of the CDR3 is 14 residues. Looked up from germline, CDR1 is SEHNR and CDR2 is FQNEAQ (reference sequence). CDR3 bases: TGTGCCAGCAGCCACCAGGATAGCAATCAGCCCCAGCATTTT. Protein product: CASSHQDSNQPQHF.

The chain is built from TRBV29-1 and TRBJ1-5, with TRBD1 as a possible D gene (5 bases). There are 14 residues in the CDR3. V lost 0 bases, J lost 7 bases, and 13 bases lay in between. Germline values: CDR1 SQVTM, CDR2 ANQGSEA. The CDR3 bases are TGCAGCGTTGAAGATTCAGGGAAGGGGCAGCCCCAGCATTTT. The encoded protein is CSVEDSGKGQPQHF.

The J gene is TRBJ2-7, the V gene TRBV28; 8 nucleotides line up with TRBD2. The CDR3 covers 14 residues. Trimming at V came to 10 bases and at J to 0 bases, leaving 8 bases not matched to a gene. The germline CDR1 and CDR2 sequences are MDHEN and SYDVKM. The CDR3 coding sequence is TGTGCCACCTATCCCGGGACTAGCTCCTACGAGCAGTACGTC. It specifies CATYPGTSSYEQYV.

The chain recombines TRBV9 with TRBJ2-1, with 11 positions matching TRBD2. CDR1 SGDLS and CDR2 YYNGEE come from the germline V gene. The ends lost 4 bases at V and 5 bases at J; junction bases unmatched: 5. The CDR3 loop spans 15 amino acids. The CDR3 sequence: CASSPEGLADNEQFF. The CDR3 DNA is TGTGCCAGCAGCCCCGAGGGACTAGCGGACAATGAGCAGTTCTTC.

CDR3 protein: CASRERTSGVLYEQYF. The CDR3 bases are TGTGCCAGCAGGGAACGGACTAGCGGGGTCCTATACGAGCAGTACTTC. This chain joins TRBV2 and TRBJ2-7, with 12 bases matching TRBD2. The J segment lost 4 bases and the V segment lost 6 bases, leaving 10 bases of the junction unmatched. This CDR3 has 16 residues. The germline V gene encodes CDR1 SNHLY and CDR2 FYNNEI.

A note on this clone: Other DNA sequences in this specimen translate into the identical CDR3. The chain carries TRBV15 and TRBJ1-3; possible D gene TRBD1, 6 bases. Germline CDR1 LNHNV, CDR2 YYDKDF (reference sequence). V was shortened by 0 bases and J by 4 bases, with 10 bases between the two germline ends. The CDR3 is 15 amino acids. The DNA for the CDR3 is TGTGCCACCAGCAGAGATCAGGGGACGGGAAACACCATATATTTT. Its protein product is CATSRDQGTGNTIYF.

V and J are TRBV2 and TRBJ1-1; 7 bases line up with TRBD1. The CDR3 sequence is 14 residues long. Germline V gene data show CDR1 as SNHLY and CDR2 as FYNNEI. V gave up 3 bases and J gave up 7 bases; unmatched junction bases: 8. CDR3 nucleotide sequence: TGTGCCAGCAGTGACAGAAGGGGGCCCAATGAAGCTTTCTTT. Translating gives CASSDRRGPNEAFF.

This clone appeared a few times. V is TRBV7-9 and J is TRBJ1-6; D is unresolved. Looked up from germline, CDR1 is SEHNR and CDR2 is FQNEAQ (reference sequence). The CDR3 sequence is 13 residues long. V lost 1 base, J lost 7 bases, and 5 bases lay in between. Written as DNA, the CDR3 is TGTGCCAGCAGCTTAGTGGGGAATTCACCCCTCCACTTT. Translated, it gives CASSLVGNSPLHF. The variable domain in full, with the rest retrieved from reference TRBV7-9 and TRBJ1-6, is DTGVSQNPRHKITKRGQNVTFRCDPISEHNRLYWYRQTLGQGPEFLTYFQNEAQLEKSRLLSDRFSAERPKGSFSTLEIQRTEQGDSAMYLCASSLVGNSPLHFGNGTRLTVT.

This sequence joins TRBV5-4 and TRBJ2-3; D is tentatively TRBD1 or TRBD2 (7 bases each). Between the trimmed V and J ends, which lost 1 base and 4 bases, there was a span of 16 bases. CDR3 length equals 16 residues. Germline CDR1 is SGHNT and CDR2 is YYREEE (reference sequence). DNA of the CDR3: TGTGCCAGCAGCTTGCAGGGGGGGTTTGGGGCAGATACGCAGTATTTT. Residues: CASSLQGGFGADTQYF.

The chain carries TRBV2 and TRBJ1-5; no definite D call. From germline, CDR1 is SNHLY and CDR2 FYNNEI. This CDR3 has 14 amino acids. V gave up 0 bases and J gave up 8 bases, with 11 bases separating them. CDR3 protein: CASSEAGSFKPQHF. In DNA, the CDR3 is TGTGCCAGCAGTGAAGCAGGCAGTTTCAAGCCCCAGCATTTT.

This rearrangement joins TRBV5-1 to TRBJ2-1; D possibly corresponds to TRBD2 (5 bases). Deletions cut 3 bases from V and 10 bases from J, with 14 bases between. The length of the CDR3 is 13 residues. Germline assignment: CDR1 SGHRS and CDR2 YFSETQ. In nucleotides, the CDR3 is TGCGCCAGCAGCTCTGCTGGTGGGGAGGAGCAGTTCTTC. The encoded protein is CASSSAGGEEQFF. Full variable domain (missing parts from reference TRBV5-1 and TRBJ2-1): KAGVTQTPRYLIKTRGQQVTLSCSPISGHRSVSWYQQTPGQGLQFLFEYFSETQRNKGNFPGRFSGRQFSNSRSEMNVSTLELGDSALYLCASSSAGGEEQFFGPGTRLTVL.

The chain's CDR3 is CASSQTGGGQPQHF. The CDR3 nucleotides are TGTGCCAGCAGCCAAACGGGGGGCGGTCAGCCCCAGCATTTT. The V gene is TRBV7-2, the J gene TRBJ1-5, with a weak D call TRBD1 (6 bases). The germline CDR1 and CDR2 sequences are SGHTA and FQGNSA. V dropped 5 bases and J dropped 6 bases, with 14 bases sitting between them. The CDR3 spans 14 residues.

The chain links TRBV19 to TRBJ1-2; D call uncertain. The CDR3 has 15 residues. Germline lookup yields CDR1 LNHDA and CDR2 SQIVND (reference sequence). Trimming left V 1 base short and J 8 bases short, with 17 bases between. The CDR3 region is CASSIGVSGSGGYTF. The CDR3 nucleotides read TGTGCCAGTAGTATAGGGGTTTCCGGGTCTGGAGGCTACACCTTC.

The rearrangement joins TRBV12-3 or TRBV12-4 to TRBJ2-7; a possible D gene is TRBD2 (6 bases). The CDR3 totals 13 residues. The V gene lost 6 bases and the J gene lost 3 bases, with 12 bases spanning the gap. The CDR3 is CASSGGNGYEQYF. In nucleotides, the CDR3 is TGTGCCAGCAGCGGAGGGAACGGCTACGAGCAGTACTTC.

The chain has TRBV27 and TRBJ2-2; 7 bases map to TRBD1. The length of the CDR3 is 14 residues. In germline, CDR1 is MNHEY, CDR2 SMNVEV (reference sequence). The V and J ends lost 6 bases and 4 bases, in that order; junction bases with no gene match: 5. CDR3 amino acids: CASRTGAFTGELFF. Written as DNA, the CDR3 is TGTGCCAGCAGAACAGGGGCTTTCACCGGGGAGCTGTTTTTT.

This chain connects TRBV6-6 to TRBJ1-1; D unresolved. Germline-derived CDR1 and CDR2 are MNHNY and SVGAGI (reference sequence). CDR3 size: 13 residues. Trimming took 6 bases from V and 1 from J, leaving 9 bases between them. CDR3 protein: CASSPAPNTEAFF. DNA for the CDR3: TGTGCCAGCAGCCCCGCACCGAACACTGAAGCTTTCTTT.

A few counts support this clone. The V call is TRBV27, the J call TRBJ1-2; 7 bases line up with TRBD1. This CDR3 comprises 11 residues. The ends lost 8 bases at V and 4 bases at J; junction bases unmatched: 1. CDR1 MNHEY and CDR2 SMNVEV come from the germline V gene (reference sequence). The CDR3 protein is CASRTGYGYTF. CDR3 nucleotide sequence: TGTGCCAGCCGGACAGGCTATGGCTACACCTTC.

This clone has just one count. The chain carries TRBV11-2 and TRBJ1-2; no firm D call. Trimming took 2 bases from V and 8 from J, leaving 21 bases between them. The CDR3 contains 16 residues. Germline V gene data show CDR1 as SGHAT and CDR2 as FQNNGV. CDR3 residues: CASSLLYRVYAGGYTF. The CDR3 bases are TGTGCCAGCAGCTTACTTTATCGGGTTTACGCGGGGGGCTACACCTTC.

The V and J genes are TRBV2 and TRBJ1-3, with D possibly TRBD1 on 5 matching bases. Germline assignment: CDR1 SNHLY and CDR2 FYNNEI. The length of the CDR3 is 13 residues. V was pared by 10 bases and J by 0 bases, with 10 bases between. DNA of the CDR3: TGTGCCACCCCGGGGGACTCTGGAAACACCATATATTTT. This encodes CATPGDSGNTIYF.

V gene TRBV30 combines with J gene TRBJ2-3; D gene unclear. The ends were cut back, 5 bases at V and 5 bases at J, with 8 bases in the middle. CDR3 size: 11 residues. CDR1 and CDR2 from the germline V gene are GTSNPN and SVGIG (reference sequence). CDR3 coding DNA: TGTGCCTGGGCAGTGGGAGATACGCAGTATTTT. Translated, it gives CAWAVGDTQYF.

The rearrangement uses TRBV6-5 and TRBJ1-1; TRBD1 might be the D (5 bases). Germline CDR1 and CDR2: MNHEY and SVGAGI. The germline V and J ends were trimmed by 2 bases and 11 bases, with 15 bases remaining between them. The CDR3 totals 13 residues. The CDR3 nucleotides are TGTGCCAGCAGTTACGGGTCAGGGTTTTGGGCTTTCTTT. Translation: CASSYGSGFWAFF.

The V call is TRBV24-1, the J call TRBJ2-1; 12 bases agree with TRBD2. V lost 8 bases, J lost 7 bases, and 5 bases stayed unmatched. There are 14 residues in the CDR3. Per the germline V gene, CDR1 is KGHDR and CDR2 is SFDVKD. The CDR3 sequence: CATKGLAGGNEQFF. DNA of the CDR3: TGTGCCACCAAGGGGCTAGCGGGGGGGAATGAGCAGTTCTTC.

The chain recombines TRBV13 with TRBJ2-7, with 7 bases lining up with TRBD1. J gave up 2 bases and V 6 bases, and 1 base lay outside the gene matches. The CDR3 contains 12 residues. CDR1 and CDR2 (germline): PRHDT, FYEKMQ (reference sequence). In DNA, the CDR3 is TGTGCCAGCAGTACAGGGGCCTACGAGCAGTACTTC. It codes for CASSTGAYEQYF.